Shown below are 22 T cell receptor beta chains from a single sample sequenced in a study of technical replicates of blood from a handful of donors (dated by TCRdb to the late 2010s). The library was built by means of the immunoSEQ multiplex PCR assay. What TCRdb holds here is the immuneACCESS table cut down to in-frame rearrangements. Part of the clones is not present; checked against another copy, under half of the missing clones reflect an unresolved V gene, and the others are unexplained. The sample table lists around 92,000 clones, approximately 95% of them with a count of one. The top ten clones comprise about 0.21% of the sample. The specimen was T cells isolated from PBMCs. Source of these receptors: a human donor in good health.

The J gene is TRBJ2-4, the V gene TRBV12-2; the D call in the table, TRBD1, was not verified against the DNA. TRBV12-2 is an annotated pseudogene. This CDR3 is 15 amino acids long. The CDR3 DNA reads as TGTGCAAGTCGCTTAATGGGGGCTGACCCCGACATTCAGTACTTC. Translating it yields CASRLMGADPDIQYF.

V and J are TRBV18 and TRBJ2-3, with 11 bases that match TRBD2. CDR3 size: 15 residues. CDR1 and CDR2 (germline): KGHSH, LQKENI. V shed 5 bases, J shed 2 bases, and the junction held 3 bases outside the gene matches. In DNA, the CDR3 is TGTGCCAGCTCAGCTAGCGGGGGGAACACAGATACGCAGTATTTT. As protein: CASSASGGNTDTQYF.

The chain links TRBV19 to TRBJ2-7, with D possibly being TRBD2 (5 bases). CDR3 length: 14 residues. Trimming took 9 bases from V and 7 from J, leaving 22 bases between them. Germline CDR1 LNHDA, CDR2 SQIVND (reference sequence). For the CDR3, the DNA is TGTGCCAGCGGATTAACTAGGAGACCTAATGAGCAGTACTTC. Protein product: CASGLTRRPNEQYF.

The gene calls are TRBV5-1 and TRBJ2-2; 10 nucleotides match TRBD1. The V segment lost 5 bases and the J segment 4 bases; nucleotides outside the gene matches: 8. Germline V gives CDR1 SGHRS, CDR2 YFSETQ. The CDR3 is 16 residues long. In DNA form, the CDR3 reads TGCGCCAGCAGGCATCCGGGACAGGGGCGCACCGGGGAGCTGTTTTTT. It yields the protein CASRHPGQGRTGELFF.

The chain is built from TRBV5-4 and TRBJ2-1, with 8 bases that match TRBD1. Germline V gene sequence: CDR1 SGHNT, CDR2 YYREEE (reference sequence). There are 14 residues in the CDR3. V shed 4 bases and J 5 bases; nucleotides not matched to a gene: 5. The CDR3 region is CASSGTGRDNEQFF. For the CDR3, the DNA is TGTGCCAGCAGCGGGACAGGTCGGGACAATGAGCAGTTCTTC.

This chain joins TRBV18 and TRBJ2-1; D might be TRBD2 (7 bases). Germline V gene lookup returns CDR1 KGHSH and CDR2 LQKENI. V lost 2 bases to trimming and J lost 5 bases, with 10 bases between them. The CDR3 loop spans 14 amino acids. The chain's CDR3 is CASSPEGGNNEQFF. CDR3 nucleotide sequence: TGTGCCAGCTCACCAGAGGGGGGGAACAATGAGCAGTTCTTC. Variable domain in full (rest from reference TRBV18 and TRBJ2-1): NAGVMQNPRHLVRRRGQEARLRCSPMKGHSHVYWYRQLPEEGLKFMVYLQKENIIDESGMPKERFSAEFPKEGPSILRIQQVVRGDSAAYFCASSPEGGNNEQFFGPGTRLTVL.

V and J are TRBV19 and TRBJ2-7; D unresolved. Germline CDR1 and CDR2: LNHDA and SQIVND (reference sequence). This CDR3 spans 14 amino acids. V gave up 5 bases and J gave up 1 base, with 12 bases separating them. The CDR3 region is CASSLRERSYEQYF. Written as DNA, the CDR3 is TGTGCCAGTAGTTTGAGAGAGAGATCCTACGAGCAGTACTTC. Supplemented by reference TRBV19 and TRBJ2-7, the full variable domain reads DGGITQSPKYLFRKEGQNVTLSCEQNLNHDAMYWYRQDPGQGLRLIYYSQIVNDFQKGDIAEGYSVSREKKESFPLTVTSAQKNPTAFYLCASSLRERSYEQYFGPGTRLTVT.

V is TRBV28 and J is TRBJ2-7; no reliable D call. From germline, CDR1 is MDHEN and CDR2 SYDVKM. Trimming removed 2 bases at V and 3 bases at J, with 8 bases between. This CDR3 has 13 amino acids. Written as DNA, the CDR3 is TGTGCCAGCAGTTTACAGATATTCTACGAGCAGTACTTC. Translated, it gives CASSLQIFYEQYF.

In the case of this clone: One end of the junction does not line up with germline, which may come from a read error. The chain employs TRBV6-1 and TRBJ1-1, with D hard to call. This CDR3 contains 12 residues. The V gene's germline CDR1 is MNHNS and CDR2 SASEGT. The CDR3 protein is CASSEGSTEAFF. DNA of the CDR3: TGTGCCAGCAGCGAAGGGAGCACTGAAGCTTTCTTT.

The chain carries TRBV18 and TRBJ1-1, with D hard to call. There are 16 residues in the CDR3. Germline-derived CDR1 and CDR2 are KGHSH and LQKENI. V lost 2 bases to trimming and J lost 1 base, with 14 bases between them. This CDR3 reads CASSPYDLTANTEAFF. Here the CDR3 DNA reads TGTGCCAGCTCACCATATGACCTAACAGCGAACACTGAAGCTTTCTTT.

The chain carries TRBV5-6 and TRBJ2-1, with 9 bases aligning to TRBD2. V dropped 5 bases and J dropped 2; count of bases not matched to a gene: 5. This CDR3 region has 15 residues. CDR1 and CDR2 from the germline V gene are SGHDT and YYEEEE. The CDR3 region is CASRPRGGAYNEQFF. The CDR3 DNA follows: TGTGCCAGCAGGCCGCGGGGGGGGGCCTACAATGAGCAGTTCTTC.

Comments on this clone: At one end the junction does not follow the germline gene, possibly because of a read error. The chain has TRBV5-1 and TRBJ2-3; D not certain. The CDR3 is 11 residues long. Germline V gives CDR1 SGHRS, CDR2 YFSETQ. In DNA form, the CDR3 reads TGCACCAGCAGCTTGGATAATACGCAGTATTTT. It specifies CTSSLDNTQYF.

As concerns this clone: Sequence at one end of the junction differs from germline and may be a read error. The rearrangement joins TRBV29-1 to TRBJ2-1; 12 bases are a match to TRBD2. Germline V gene data show CDR1 as SQVTM and CDR2 as ANQGSEA. This CDR3 has 14 residues. The CDR3 region is CSVEGLAGYNEQFF. The CDR3 region has the DNA TGCAGCGTCGAAGGACTAGCGGGATACAATGAGCAGTTCTTC.

This sequence joins TRBV6-1 and TRBJ2-1; 10 nucleotides align to TRBD2. The CDR3 length is 16 residues. Germline values: CDR1 MNHNS, CDR2 SASEGT. V shed 2 bases, J shed 8 bases, and the junction held 9 bases outside the gene matches. The CDR3 sequence: CASSEIGLAVVDEQFF. The CDR3 nucleotides read TGTGCCAGCAGTGAAATAGGACTAGCGGTAGTCGATGAGCAGTTCTTC.

This chain joins TRBV11-3 and TRBJ2-7, with a possible D match to TRBD2 (5 bases). Trimming stripped 5 bases from V and 1 base from J, with 12 bases between. Germline V gives CDR1 SGHNT, CDR2 YENEEA. This CDR3 is built from 14 residues. CDR3 loop: CASSPNGVSYEQYF. The CDR3 nucleotides are TGTGCCAGCAGCCCCAACGGGGTTTCCTACGAGCAGTACTTC.

V is TRBV4-1 and J is TRBJ2-2; a possible D gene is TRBD1 (6 bases). The CDR3 runs to 17 residues. The germline gives CDR1 MGHRA, CDR2 YSYEKL. Trimming cost V 1 base and J 4 bases, with 16 bases left between them. The DNA of the CDR3 is TGCGCCAGCAGCCAAGGATCGTCACAGGGTGGCACCGGGGAGCTGTTTTTT. Amino acids: CASSQGSSQGGTGELFF.

This clone occurred once. This sequence joins TRBV4-1 and TRBJ2-3, with TRBD2 matching 8 bases. There are 13 residues in the CDR3. Germline assignment: CDR1 MGHRA and CDR2 YSYEKL. V was pared by 6 bases and J by 4 bases, with 3 bases of the junction left unmatched. The CDR3 nucleotides read TGCGCCAGCAGTGGACTAGCCCCAGATACGCAGTATTTT. It specifies CASSGLAPDTQYF.

The rearrangement joins TRBV7-8 to TRBJ2-2; TRBD1 matches at 8 bases. Per the germline V gene, CDR1 is SGHVS and CDR2 is FQNEAQ. This CDR3 is 15 amino acids long. V was clipped by 6 bases and J by 4 bases; unmatched bases: 7. CDR3 residues: CASSHRTGSTGELFF. The CDR3 region has the DNA TGTGCCAGCAGTCACAGGACAGGGAGCACCGGGGAGCTGTTTTTT.

The rearrangement uses TRBV6-1 and TRBJ1-1; a possible D gene is TRBD1 (5 bases). Germline V CDR1 and CDR2: MNHNS, SASEGT. The CDR3 contains 14 residues. Trimming removed 8 bases at V and 5 bases at J, with 18 bases between. CDR3 sequence: CASLLFRGGTEAFF. The CDR3 DNA reads TGTGCCAGCCTACTTTTTCGGGGGGGGACTGAAGCTTTCTTT.

The CDR3 coding sequence is TGTGCCAGCAGCGGCCTGGCTGGGGCCAACGTCCTGACTTTC. Its protein product is CASSGLAGANVLTF. The gene calls are TRBV14 and TRBJ2-6; D is uncertain. Trimming took off 5 bases at V and 2 bases at J, with 7 bases between the two ends. The CDR3 length is 14 residues. The germline CDR1 and CDR2 sequences are SGHDN and FVKESK.

The CDR3 DNA is TGTGCCAGCAGCTTAGAGGGGACAGGGACCTATGGCTACACCTTC. It yields the protein CASSLEGTGTYGYTF. The rearrangement links TRBV7-8 to TRBJ1-2, with 9 bases aligning to TRBD1. J gave up 4 bases and V 1 base, and 4 bases lay outside the gene matches. The CDR3 loop spans 15 amino acids. CDR1 and CDR2 (germline): SGHVS, FQNEAQ.

The chain carries TRBV7-9 and TRBJ1-2; TRBD1 might be the D (5 bases). The CDR3 is 17 residues long. V was shortened by 1 base and J by 2 bases, with 17 bases between the two germline ends. From germline, CDR1 is SEHNR and CDR2 FQNEAQ (reference sequence). CDR3 amino acids: CASSLDPPRGGNYGYTF. The CDR3 DNA is TGTGCCAGCAGCTTAGATCCCCCTCGTGGGGGGAACTATGGCTACACCTTC. Full variable domain (outside the CDR3, taken from reference TRBV7-9 and TRBJ1-2): DTGVSQNPRHKITKRGQNVTFRCDPISEHNRLYWYRQTLGQGPEFLTYFQNEAQLEKSRLLSDRFSAERPKGSFSTLEIQRTEQGDSAMYLCASSLDPPRGGNYGYTFGSGTRLTVV.